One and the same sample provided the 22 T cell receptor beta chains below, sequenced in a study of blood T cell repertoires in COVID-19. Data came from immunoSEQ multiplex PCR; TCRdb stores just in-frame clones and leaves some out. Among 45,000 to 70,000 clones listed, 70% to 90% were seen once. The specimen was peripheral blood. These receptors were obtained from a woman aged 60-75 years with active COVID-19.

The CDR3 is CAISESRGGKGTEAFF. DNA of the CDR3: TGTGCCATCAGTGAGTCTAGGGGGGGGAAGGGCACTGAAGCTTTCTTT. J is TRBJ1-1 and V is TRBV10-3, with D possibly TRBD1 on 6 matching bases. Trimming left V 0 bases short and J 4 bases short, with 15 bases between. The CDR3 totals 16 residues. The germline V gene has CDR1 ENHRY and CDR2 SYGVKD.

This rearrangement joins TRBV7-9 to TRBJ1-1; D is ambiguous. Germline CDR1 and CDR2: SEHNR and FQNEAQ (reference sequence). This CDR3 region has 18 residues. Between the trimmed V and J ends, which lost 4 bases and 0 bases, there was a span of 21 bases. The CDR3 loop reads CASSSPLRPVPMNTEAFF. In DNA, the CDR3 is TGTGCCAGCAGCTCCCCTTTGCGTCCGGTGCCCATGAACACTGAAGCTTTCTTT.

The CDR3 reads CASNSMNTGELFF. DNA of the CDR3: TGTGCCAGCAACAGCATGAACACCGGGGAGCTGTTTTTT. This chain joins TRBV12-3 or TRBV12-4 and TRBJ2-2; D remains unclear. The germline V and J ends were trimmed by 7 bases and 1 base, with 7 bases remaining between them. This CDR3 is built from 13 residues.

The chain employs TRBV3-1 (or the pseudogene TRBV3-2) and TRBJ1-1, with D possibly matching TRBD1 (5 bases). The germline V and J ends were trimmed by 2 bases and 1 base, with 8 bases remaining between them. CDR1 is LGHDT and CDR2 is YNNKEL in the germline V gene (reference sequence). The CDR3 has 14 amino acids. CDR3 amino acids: CASSQQGRNTEAFF. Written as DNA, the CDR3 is TGTGCCAGCAGCCAACAGGGAAGGAACACTGAAGCTTTCTTT.

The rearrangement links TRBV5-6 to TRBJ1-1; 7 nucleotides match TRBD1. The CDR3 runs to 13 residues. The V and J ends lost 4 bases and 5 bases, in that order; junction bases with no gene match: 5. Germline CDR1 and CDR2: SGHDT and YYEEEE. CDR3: CASSRTRGTEAFF. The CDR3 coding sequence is TGTGCCAGCAGCCGGACCAGGGGGACTGAAGCTTTCTTT.

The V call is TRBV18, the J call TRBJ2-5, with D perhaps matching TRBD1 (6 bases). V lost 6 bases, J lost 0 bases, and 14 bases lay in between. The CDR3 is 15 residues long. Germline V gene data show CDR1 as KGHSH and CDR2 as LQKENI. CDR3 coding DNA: TGTGCCAGCTCGTCTACCACAGGGAACCAAGAGACCCAGTACTTC. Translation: CASSSTTGNQETQYF. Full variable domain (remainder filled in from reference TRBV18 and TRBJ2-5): NAGVMQNPRHLVRRRGQEARLRCSPMKGHSHVYWYRQLPEEGLKFMVYLQKENIIDESGMPKERFSAEFPKEGPSILRIQQVVRGDSAAYFCASSSTTGNQETQYFGPGTRLLVL.

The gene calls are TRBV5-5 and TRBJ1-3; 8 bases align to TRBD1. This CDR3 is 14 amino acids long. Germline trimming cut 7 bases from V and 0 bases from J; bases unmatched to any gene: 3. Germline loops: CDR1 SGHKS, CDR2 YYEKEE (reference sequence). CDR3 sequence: CASRTGSSGNTIYF. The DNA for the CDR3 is TGTGCCAGCCGGACAGGGAGCTCTGGAAACACCATATATTTT. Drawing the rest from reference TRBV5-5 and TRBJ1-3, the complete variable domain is DAGVTQSPTHLIKTRGQQVTLRCSPISGHKSVSWYQQVLGQGPQFIFQYYEKEERGRGNFPDRFSARQFPNYSSELNVNALLLGDSALYLCASRTGSSGNTIYFGEGSWLTVV.

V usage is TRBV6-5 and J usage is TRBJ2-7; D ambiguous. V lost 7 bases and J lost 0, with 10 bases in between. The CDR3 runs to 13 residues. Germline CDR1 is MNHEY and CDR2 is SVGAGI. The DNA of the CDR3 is TGTGCCAGCACCCGCATGAGCTCCTACGAGCAGTACTTC. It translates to CASTRMSSYEQYF.

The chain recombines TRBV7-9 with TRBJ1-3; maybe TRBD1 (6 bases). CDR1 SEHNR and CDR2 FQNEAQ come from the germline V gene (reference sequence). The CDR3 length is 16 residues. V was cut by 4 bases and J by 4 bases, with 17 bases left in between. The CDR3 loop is CASSSLIQGGGNTIYF. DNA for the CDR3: TGTGCCAGCAGCTCCCTAATACAGGGAGGGGGAAACACCATATATTTT. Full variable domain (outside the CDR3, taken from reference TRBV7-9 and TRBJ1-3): DTGVSQNPRHKITKRGQNVTFRCDPISEHNRLYWYRQTLGQGPEFLTYFQNEAQLEKSRLLSDRFSAERPKGSFSTLEIQRTEQGDSAMYLCASSSLIQGGGNTIYFGEGSWLTVV.

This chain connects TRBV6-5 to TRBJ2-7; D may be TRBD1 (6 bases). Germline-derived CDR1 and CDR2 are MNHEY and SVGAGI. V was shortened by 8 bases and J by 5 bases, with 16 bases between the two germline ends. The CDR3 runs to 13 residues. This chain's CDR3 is CASLQGREDEQYF. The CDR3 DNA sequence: TGTGCCAGCTTACAGGGCCGCGAGGACGAGCAGTACTTC.

The CDR3, as DNA: TGTGCCAGCAACGGGGAGCAGGTCCACGGCTACACCTTC. Its translation is CASNGEQVHGYTF. The genes are TRBV6-5 and TRBJ1-2; no reliable D call. V gave up 7 bases and J gave up 8 bases, with 17 bases separating them. Germline V gene data show CDR1 as MNHEY and CDR2 as SVGAGI. This CDR3 comprises 13 residues.

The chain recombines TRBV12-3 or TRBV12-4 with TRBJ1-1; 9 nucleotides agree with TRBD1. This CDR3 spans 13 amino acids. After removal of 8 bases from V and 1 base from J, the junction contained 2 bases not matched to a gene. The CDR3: CASVTGGNTEAFF. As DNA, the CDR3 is TGTGCCAGCGTGACAGGGGGGAACACTGAAGCTTTCTTT.

The CDR3 DNA follows: TGTGCCAGCAGCGTAGGAGGGACAGGGCCCCCCTCGGAGCAGTACTTC. Translating it yields CASSVGGTGPPSEQYF. The rearrangement links TRBV9 to TRBJ2-7; TRBD1 matches at 9 bases. In germline, CDR1 is SGDLS, CDR2 YYNGEE. The CDR3 is 16 residues long. Trimming at V came to 0 bases and at J to 7 bases, leaving 11 bases not matched to a gene.

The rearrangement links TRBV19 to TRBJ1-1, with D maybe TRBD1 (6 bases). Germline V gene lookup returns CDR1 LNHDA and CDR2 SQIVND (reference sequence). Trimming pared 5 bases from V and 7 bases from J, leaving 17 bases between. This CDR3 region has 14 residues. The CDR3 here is CASSVDRLRYEAFF. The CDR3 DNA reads TGTGCCAGTAGTGTGGACAGACTCCGCTATGAAGCTTTCTTT.

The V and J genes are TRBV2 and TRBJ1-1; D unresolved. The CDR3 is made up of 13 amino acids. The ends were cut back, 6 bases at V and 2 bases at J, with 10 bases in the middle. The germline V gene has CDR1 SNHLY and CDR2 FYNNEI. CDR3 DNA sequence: TGTGCCAGCAGCGCCGGGGAAAACACTGAAGCTTTCTTT. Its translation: CASSAGENTEAFF.

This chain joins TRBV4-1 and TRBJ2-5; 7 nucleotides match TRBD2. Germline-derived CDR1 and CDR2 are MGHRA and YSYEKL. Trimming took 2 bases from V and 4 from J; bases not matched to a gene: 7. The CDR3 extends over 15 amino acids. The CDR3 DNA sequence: TGCGCCAGCAGCCAATCCGACCAGCGGGGAGAGACCCAGTACTTC. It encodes CASSQSDQRGETQYF.

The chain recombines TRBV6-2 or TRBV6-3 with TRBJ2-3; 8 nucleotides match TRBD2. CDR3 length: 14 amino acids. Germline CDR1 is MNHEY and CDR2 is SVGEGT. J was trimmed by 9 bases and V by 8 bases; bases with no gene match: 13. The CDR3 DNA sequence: TGTGCCAGCGGCCCTACTGGCGGGGGGCGGACGCAGTATTTT. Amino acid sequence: CASGPTGGGRTQYF.

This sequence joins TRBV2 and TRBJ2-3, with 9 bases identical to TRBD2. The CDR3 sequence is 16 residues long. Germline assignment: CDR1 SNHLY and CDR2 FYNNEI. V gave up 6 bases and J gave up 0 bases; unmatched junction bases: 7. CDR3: CASRGGGVVSTDTQYF. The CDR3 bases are TGTGCCAGCAGAGGCGGGGGGGTGGTGAGCACAGATACGCAGTATTTT.

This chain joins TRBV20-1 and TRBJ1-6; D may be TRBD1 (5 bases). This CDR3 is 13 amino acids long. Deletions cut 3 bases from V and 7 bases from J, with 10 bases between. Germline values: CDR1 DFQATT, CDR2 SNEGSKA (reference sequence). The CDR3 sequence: CSASSGRNSPLHF. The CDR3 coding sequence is TGCAGTGCTAGTTCAGGGAGGAATTCACCCCTCCACTTT.

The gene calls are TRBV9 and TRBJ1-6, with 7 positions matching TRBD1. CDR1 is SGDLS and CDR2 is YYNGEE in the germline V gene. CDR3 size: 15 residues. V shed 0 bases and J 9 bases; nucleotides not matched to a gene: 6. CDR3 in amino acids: CASSVAPRGSSPLHF. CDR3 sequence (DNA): TGTGCCAGCAGCGTAGCCCCCAGGGGGAGTTCACCCCTCCACTTT.

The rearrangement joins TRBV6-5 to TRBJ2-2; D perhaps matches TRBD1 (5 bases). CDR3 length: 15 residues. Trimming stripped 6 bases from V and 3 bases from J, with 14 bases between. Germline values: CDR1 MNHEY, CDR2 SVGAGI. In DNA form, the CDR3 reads TGTGCCAGCAGCAGAGGACATGAAGACACCGGGGAGCTGTTTTTT. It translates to CASSRGHEDTGELFF.

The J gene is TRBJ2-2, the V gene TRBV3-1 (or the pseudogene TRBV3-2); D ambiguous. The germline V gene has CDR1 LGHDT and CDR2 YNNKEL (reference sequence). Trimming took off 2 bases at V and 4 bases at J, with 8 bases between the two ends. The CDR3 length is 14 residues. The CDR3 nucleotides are TGTGCCAGCAGCCAACGTCTGAGCACCGGGGAGCTGTTTTTT. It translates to CASSQRLSTGELFF.